The present entry profiles one T cell receptor (beta chain) with its context. The antigen remains undetermined. TCRdb redid the calling of the reads with MiXCR, one entry per CDR3 protein. Among about half a million distinct CDR3 sequences, roughly a third were seen once, and the ten largest hold roughly 16%. This sample stems from a study of T cell repertoires in cytomegalovirus infection. Points from the study as a whole: HLA-C-restricted, CMV-specific TCR beta clonotypes were dominant ex vivo.

The V end was cut by 3 bases, the J end by 4 bases, with 9 bases between. There are 13 residues in the CDR3. The germline CDR1 and CDR2 sequences are LNHDA and SQIVND (reference sequence). This rearrangement joins TRBV19 to TRBJ1-1; D gene ambiguous. The origin of this receptor is a human donor in good health (CMV status not recorded). Some clones in this sample may be carry-over from other donors' samples. Sequencing used cultured PBMCs, obtained from culture after CMV antigen stimulation. The CDR3 loop is CASSMREGTEAFF. CDR3 DNA: TGTGCCAGTAGTATGAGGGAGGGCACTGAAGCTTTCTTT.